What follows is one T cell receptor beta chain and its context. Its antigen is unknown. The method was immunoSEQ multiplex PCR; TCRdb's version includes in-frame clones alone and lacks a portion of them. Among some 100,000 clones listed, approximately 80% were seen once. The sample comes from a study of radiation and T cells in renal cell carcinoma. Whole-study context: Nephrectomy followed 15 Gy stereotactic body radiation by 4 weeks.

This CDR3 spans 14 amino acids. In germline, CDR1 is SQVTM, CDR2 ANQGSEA. The V gene end was trimmed by 6 bases and the J gene end by 2 bases; junction bases not matched to a gene: 6. Overall study findings and caveats: Top tumor clonotypes rose in blood 2 weeks post-radiation, then contracted. Baseline intratumoral clonotype presence is unknown without pretreatment biopsies.

Time point defined: baseline pretreatment blood. Treatment meaning: 15 Gy SBRT to primary tumor, nephrectomy 4 weeks later. Serial blood draws occurred at baseline and 2 and 4 weeks post-SBRT. This receptor was identified in a man in his sixties with renal cell carcinoma. J is TRBJ1-4 and V is TRBV29-1; 7 bases agree with TRBD1. The source was blood, collected from a patient whose treatment included radiotherapy and nephrectomy. The CDR3 bases are TGCAGCGTAGACCAGGGGGGGACTAATGAAAAACTGTTTTTT. Translation: CSVDQGGTNEKLFF.